A selection of T cell receptor beta chains follows, all from one sample in a study. One entry per CDR3 protein, called by TCRdb with MiXCR from the 5' RACE reads. The repertoire holds around 44,000 distinct CDR3 sequences, around 20% seen once, with about 4% in the top ten. The source material was Tregs sorted from blood. The receptors come from a female donor with breast cancer. The conserved cysteine and the conserved F or W are not part of the CDR3 here.

v_call: TRBV9; j_call: TRBJ2-1; cdr3_aa: TSSLAGASYNEQF
v_call: TRBV4-1; j_call: TRBJ2-7; cdr3_aa: ASSQDTDYEQY
v_call: TRBV24-1; j_call: TRBJ2-1; cdr3_aa: ATSGSSGYYNEQF
v_call: TRBV20-1; j_call: TRBJ2-7; cdr3_aa: SARFLAGFYEQY
v_call: TRBV6-2/TRBV6-3; j_call: TRBJ1-5; cdr3_aa: ASRDGGGSNQPQH
v_call: TRBV7-9; j_call: TRBJ2-7; cdr3_aa: ASGGTGRTYEQY
v_call: TRBV20-1; j_call: TRBJ2-7; cdr3_aa: SAAGTGGMEQY
v_call: TRBV5-1; j_call: TRBJ1-1; cdr3_aa: ASSLAGNTEAF
v_call: TRBV25-1; j_call: TRBJ2-5; cdr3_aa: ASRGYLEGRSETQY
v_call: TRBV29-1; j_call: TRBJ1-5; cdr3_aa: SVRQGGNQPQH
v_call: TRBV24-1; j_call: TRBJ2-1; cdr3_aa: ATSGRALGNEQF
v_call: TRBV5-1; j_call: TRBJ2-1; cdr3_aa: ASSLALLFRDRGGNEQF
v_call: TRBV9; j_call: TRBJ1-1; cdr3_aa: ASSEGTGGVYEAF
v_call: TRBV2; j_call: TRBJ1-3; cdr3_aa: ASRPQGPGNTIY
v_call: TRBV6-5; j_call: TRBJ2-5; cdr3_aa: ASREATRETQY
v_call: TRBV6-5; j_call: TRBJ2-1; cdr3_aa: ASSWGLARNNEQF
v_call: TRBV7-2; j_call: TRBJ2-1; cdr3_aa: ASSLVGGGLAEYNEQF
v_call: TRBV20-1; j_call: TRBJ1-1; cdr3_aa: SARGGMARTGDTEAF
v_call: TRBV20-1; j_call: TRBJ2-5; cdr3_aa: SARRNDRWETQY
v_call: TRBV20-1; j_call: TRBJ2-4; cdr3_aa: SARDRSGSGQGGSLAKNIQY
v_call: TRBV4-1; j_call: TRBJ2-1; cdr3_aa: ASSQDSSYNEQF
v_call: TRBV29-1; j_call: TRBJ2-7; cdr3_aa: SVKGHWAIEQY
v_call: TRBV4-1; j_call: TRBJ2-1; cdr3_aa: ASSQGHGGGPYNEQF
v_call: TRBV6-5; j_call: TRBJ2-2; cdr3_aa: ASSYSGTGELF
v_call: TRBV10-3; j_call: TRBJ2-3; cdr3_aa: AISESGSTDTQY
v_call: TRBV1; j_call: TRBJ2-1; cdr3_aa: TSSPPSWVSYNEQF
v_call: TRBV10-3; j_call: TRBJ2-5; cdr3_aa: AISELVAGGPKETQY
v_call: TRBV28; j_call: TRBJ2-7; cdr3_aa: ASSLRAGVAYEQY
v_call: TRBV30; j_call: TRBJ1-1; cdr3_aa: AWRGTNTEAF
v_call: TRBV19; j_call: TRBJ1-5; cdr3_aa: ASSIEDGGRSNQPQH
v_call: TRBV24-1; j_call: TRBJ2-3; cdr3_aa: ATSEPGLGTQY
v_call: TRBV7-9; j_call: TRBJ1-2; cdr3_aa: ASSSNREPSYGYT
v_call: TRBV27; j_call: TRBJ2-2; cdr3_aa: ASSRLTGGNTGELF
v_call: TRBV6-1; j_call: TRBJ2-3; cdr3_aa: ASSGLAGGPDTQY
v_call: TRBV7-9; j_call: TRBJ2-1; cdr3_aa: ASSLGRDNEQF
v_call: TRBV12-3/TRBV12-4; j_call: TRBJ1-3; cdr3_aa: ASSLGRTGRGNTIY
v_call: TRBV10-3; j_call: TRBJ1-4; cdr3_aa: AIGRTTNEKLF
v_call: TRBV5-1; j_call: TRBJ2-3; cdr3_aa: ASRTGTIPDTQY
v_call: TRBV7-3; j_call: TRBJ2-3; cdr3_aa: ASSLLGADTQY
v_call: TRBV3-1; j_call: TRBJ1-2; cdr3_aa: ASSQDYRGGGYT
v_call: TRBV5-1; j_call: TRBJ2-7; cdr3_aa: ASSLAGLARDEQY
v_call: TRBV12-3/TRBV12-4; j_call: TRBJ2-7; cdr3_aa: ASSPGGPHEQY
v_call: TRBV7-9; j_call: TRBJ2-1; cdr3_aa: ASSTWTSGDNEQF
v_call: TRBV5-5; j_call: TRBJ2-1; cdr3_aa: ASSLIAGGGDEQF
v_call: TRBV20-1; j_call: TRBJ2-6; cdr3_aa: SARRPGANVLT
v_call: TRBV2; j_call: TRBJ1-5; cdr3_aa: ARGTGGNQPQH
v_call: TRBV7-9; j_call: TRBJ1-1; cdr3_aa: ASSSSRDSGLNTEAF
v_call: TRBV12-3/TRBV12-4; j_call: TRBJ2-1; cdr3_aa: ASSPPRGVHNEQF